This T cell receptor beta chain came from a study of T-cell reconstitution after alpha-beta-depleted transplantation in children (dated by TCRdb to the mid-2010s). As for the study more broadly: T-cell immune reconstitution after TCRalphabeta/CD19-depleted allogeneic hematopoietic cell transplantation in children was quantitatively tracked in the study by means of TCR repertoire profiling. The study at large found these results: In some patients, the high TCRbeta diversity seen at day 60 was put down to recipient T cells and intrathymic progenitors that had survived conditioning. The apparently early recovery of alphabetaT-cell counts about two months after transplant reportedly depended on only several hundred rapidly expanded clones that came from non-depleted graft cells. The frequencies of hyperexpanded clones fell over the following months, and after one year, T-cell counts and TCRbeta diversity were mostly attributed to newly produced T cells.

In this sample, this clonotype turned up a few times. The antigen it binds to is not known. No much larger clone exists at a distance of one base, and base qualities are not known. Library method: PCR. Sequencing took place on an Illumina HiSeq 2500. Molecular barcoding was employed in the preparation of TCR libraries, with unique molecular identifiers being used to normalize TCRbeta repertoire quantification. TCRdb took the public reads, trimmed them with fastp at Q25, ran MiXCR for clone calling and kept in-frame beta chains. Each CDR3 protein gets just one entry, which takes the most common genes and DNA from the rows behind it. A total of approximately 430,000 distinct CDR3 sequences appear in this sample, about 17% of them only once. The top ten clonotypes cover approximately 28% of the sample. What the treatment or condition label conveys for this sample: allogeneic hematopoietic cell transplantation with graft depleted of TCRalphabeta T cells and CD19 B cells. The children who served as transplant recipients had been given grafts of TCRalphabeta/CD19-depleted allogeneic hematopoietic cells.

Based on the germline V gene, the CDR1 and CDR2 sequences are SGHVS and FQNEAQ. V loses 6 bases at its end and J loses 8 bases; junction bases beyond the gene matches: 11. From cysteine to phenylalanine, the CDR3 is 16 amino acids long. Only the CDR3 region is kept as DNA, spanning 48 bases read in frame from base 1. The sequences come from PBMCs, mostly from graft donor cells, collected 360 days after TCRalphabeta/CD19-depleted stem cell transplant. The chain is made from TRBV7-8 and TRBJ2-1; 12 central bases correspond to TRBD2. This clonotype originated in a boy in the first two years of life who had a stem cell transplant for Wiskott-Aldrich syndrome, so the T cells may come from the graft donor. CDR3 reads: CASSLTSGRLWDEQFF. In nucleotide form, the sequence is TGTGCCAGCAGTCTGACTAGCGGGAGATTGTGGGATGAGCAGTTCTTC.